The 26 T cell receptor beta chains presented below share a single source sample, sequenced in a study of shared clonotypes between healthy human individuals. Here immunoSEQ multiplex PCR was the method, and the copy in TCRdb shows in-frame clones only, minus some. The sample lists about 980,000 clones; about three quarters were seen once. Sample: memory CD4+ T cells sorted from blood. Subset reported: CD45RA-negative fraction. Every receptor here comes from a young man in good health.

This chain links TRBV6-1 with TRBJ1-6, with 7 nucleotides matching TRBD1. Germline V CDR1 and CDR2: MNHNS, SASEGT. The junction had 7 bases not matched to a gene; V was cut back by 6 bases and J by 14 bases. The CDR3 is 12 residues long. CDR3 in amino acids: CASRGQFFTLHF. The CDR3 DNA reads as TGTGCCAGCAGGGGACAGTTCTTCACCCTCCACTTT.

V and J are TRBV7-9 and TRBJ1-1; D remains unclear. CDR1 and CDR2 (germline): SEHNR, FQNEAQ (reference sequence). This CDR3 is built from 13 residues. Trimming took 5 bases from V and 3 from J, leaving 10 bases between them. This CDR3 is CASSLTGYTEAFF. CDR3 DNA: TGTGCCAGCAGCCTTACCGGGTACACTGAAGCTTTCTTT.

The CDR3 loop is CAISAPGSGNQPQHF. Written as DNA, the CDR3 is TGTGCCATCAGTGCGCCAGGGTCAGGTAATCAGCCCCAGCATTTT. The J gene is TRBJ1-5, the V gene TRBV10-3; D might be TRBD1 (5 bases). CDR3 length: 15 residues. In germline, CDR1 is ENHRY, CDR2 SYGVKD. The V and J ends lost 4 bases and 4 bases respectively, with 14 bases between them.

The V gene is TRBV19, the J gene TRBJ2-2; maybe TRBD1 (6 bases). CDR1 LNHDA and CDR2 SQIVND come from the germline V gene (reference sequence). The CDR3 contains 14 residues. The V and J ends lost 10 bases and 4 bases respectively, with 16 bases between them. The DNA of the CDR3 is TGTGCCACCGGACAGTCAAAAAGCACCGGGGAGCTGTTTTTT. This encodes CATGQSKSTGELFF.

CDR3 DNA: TGTGCCAGCAGCTCCCAGGGGCCGGCTAGTGAAGCTTTCTTT. Its protein product is CASSSQGPASEAFF. This sequence joins TRBV7-9 and TRBJ1-1; a possible D gene is TRBD1 (6 bases). V was pared by 4 bases and J by 7 bases, with 16 bases between. The CDR3 covers 14 residues. The germline V gene has CDR1 SEHNR and CDR2 FQNEAQ (reference sequence).

There are a few counts of this clone. V usage is TRBV30 and J usage is TRBJ2-2; D tentatively reads TRBD1 or TRBD2 (5 bases each). Looked up from germline, CDR1 is GTSNPN and CDR2 is SVGIG (reference sequence). Trimming shortened V by 3 bases and J by 0 bases, and 20 bases separated the two germline ends. This CDR3 is 18 amino acids long. The CDR3 here is CAWRDPSRGRSNTGELFF. As DNA, the CDR3 is TGTGCCTGGAGGGATCCGAGTCGGGGCAGGTCGAACACCGGGGAGCTGTTTTTT.

This clone has a count of ten or more. The rearrangement joins TRBV9 to TRBJ2-3; D perhaps matches TRBD2 (6 bases). The V gene's germline CDR1 is SGDLS and CDR2 YYNGEE. There are 15 residues in the CDR3. V lost 0 bases and J lost 4, with 12 bases in between. CDR3 region: CASSVGARGPDTQYF. The CDR3 coding sequence is TGTGCCAGCAGCGTAGGGGCGCGGGGTCCAGATACGCAGTATTTT.

This chain joins TRBV2 and TRBJ2-3; 12 positions match TRBD2. V shed 5 bases and J 6 bases; nucleotides not matched to a gene: 12. CDR1 and CDR2 (germline): SNHLY, FYNNEI. This CDR3 has 17 amino acids. This CDR3 reads CASSRTSGATSSDTQYF. CDR3 DNA: TGTGCCAGCAGTCGGACTAGCGGGGCAACCTCCTCGGATACGCAGTATTTT.

The V gene is TRBV4-3, the J gene TRBJ2-7; D tentatively reads TRBD1 or TRBD2 (7 bases each). CDR3 length: 15 residues. The V and J ends lost 0 bases and 2 bases respectively, with 11 bases between them. Germline V gene lookup returns CDR1 LGHNA and CDR2 YSLEER. As DNA, the CDR3 is TGCGCCAGCAGCCAAGATGGGAGGGGGCCCTACGAGCAGTACTTC. It encodes CASSQDGRGPYEQYF.

At least ten counts were recorded for this clone. V is TRBV2 and J is TRBJ1-5; TRBD1 agrees at 8 bases. V shed 8 bases, J shed 0 bases, and the junction held 12 bases outside the gene matches. The length of the CDR3 is 17 residues. CDR1 is SNHLY and CDR2 is FYNNEI in the germline V gene. As DNA, the CDR3 is TGTGCCAGCGGTCTACCCAGGACAGGGAATAGCAATCAGCCCCAGCATTTT. It codes for CASGLPRTGNSNQPQHF.

The chain has TRBV5-1 and TRBJ2-3; a possible D gene is TRBD2 (6 bases). V lost 0 bases to trimming and J lost 2 bases, with 22 bases between them. CDR1 is SGHRS and CDR2 is YFSETQ in the germline V gene. This CDR3 has 19 amino acids. CDR3 amino acids: CASSLATASGTSLTDTQYF. The CDR3, as DNA: TGCGCCAGCAGCTTGGCCACCGCCTCCGGGACTTCTCTCACAGATACGCAGTATTTT.

This clone was seen more than once but under ten times. This CDR3 is CASSDNGSYEQYF. The CDR3 DNA reads TGTGCCAGCAGTGACAACGGGAGTTACGAGCAGTACTTC. The rearrangement links TRBV2 to TRBJ2-7, with a tentative D call TRBD2 (6 bases). V lost 3 bases and J 4 bases, leaving 10 bases between the germline ends. The CDR3 length is 13 residues. Germline V lookup: CDR1 SNHLY, CDR2 FYNNEI.

The rearrangement joins TRBV28 to TRBJ1-4, with D unclear. Looked up from germline, CDR1 is MDHEN and CDR2 is SYDVKM. This CDR3 contains 15 residues. The V gene lost 5 bases and the J gene lost 0 bases, with 10 bases spanning the gap. Written as DNA, the CDR3 is TGTGCCAGCAGTGTCAGGCGGGCAACTAATGAAAAACTGTTTTTT. Translation gives CASSVRRATNEKLFF.

This clone was found a few times. The rearrangement links TRBV6-6 to TRBJ1-6, with D perhaps matching TRBD1 (5 bases). This CDR3 contains 15 residues. Trimming cost V 2 bases and J 5 bases, with 10 bases left between them. The germline V gene encodes CDR1 MNHNY and CDR2 SVGAGI (reference sequence). CDR3 sequence: CASSYIGANNSPLHF. For the CDR3, the DNA is TGTGCCAGCAGTTACATTGGGGCCAATAATTCACCCCTCCACTTT.

This chain joins TRBV9 and TRBJ2-2, with D uncertain. The CDR3 consists of 15 residues. Trimming stripped 0 bases from V and 4 bases from J, with 10 bases between. The germline V gene has CDR1 SGDLS and CDR2 YYNGEE. The CDR3, as DNA: TGTGCCAGCAGCGTAGATGAGATAACCACCGGGGAGCTGTTTTTT. Its translation is CASSVDEITTGELFF.

The chain recombines TRBV10-1 with TRBJ2-1, with D uncertain. The CDR3 loop spans 13 amino acids. Trimming removed 3 bases at V and 6 bases at J, with 9 bases between. CDR1 is WNHNN and CDR2 is SYGVQD in the germline V gene (reference sequence). CDR3 amino acids: CASSEGTLNEQFF. CDR3 nucleotide sequence: TGCGCCAGCAGTGAAGGCACCCTCAATGAGCAGTTCTTC.

The chain employs TRBV7-2 and TRBJ2-1, with D uncertain. V was pared by 6 bases and J by 5 bases, with 5 bases between. The CDR3 runs to 11 residues. Germline V gene sequence: CDR1 SGHTA, CDR2 FQGNSA. Here the CDR3 reads CASRRDNEQFF. CDR3 DNA sequence: TGTGCCAGCAGACGTGACAATGAGCAGTTCTTC.

This clone appeared a few times. This chain uses TRBV11-2 with TRBJ2-7; D may be TRBD1 (6 bases). The CDR3 covers 16 residues. Trimming removed 5 bases at V and 2 bases at J, with 19 bases between. Germline lookup yields CDR1 SGHAT and CDR2 FQNNGV. The CDR3 DNA reads TGTGCCAGCAGCACGATACGGCAGGGGAATCCCTACGAGCAGTACTTC. It is translated as CASSTIRQGNPYEQYF.

The chain couples TRBV5-1 to TRBJ2-1; 11 bases match TRBD2. The CDR3 has 15 amino acids. Germline lookup yields CDR1 SGHRS and CDR2 YFSETQ. The trim removed 4 bases at V and 4 bases at J, leaving 4 bases unmatched. CDR3 DNA: TGCGCCAGCAGCCCACTAGCGGGGGATTACAATGAGCAGTTCTTC. Translating gives CASSPLAGDYNEQFF.

This chain connects TRBV6-5 to TRBJ2-2; D is possibly TRBD2 (7 bases). The CDR3 has 15 amino acids. The V end lost 5 bases, the J end lost 4 bases, and 14 bases lay between the germline ends. From germline, CDR1 is MNHEY and CDR2 SVGAGI. The CDR3 DNA is TGTGCCAGCAGTAAACAGGGAGGGGGCACCGGGGAGCTGTTTTTT. It codes for CASSKQGGGTGELFF.

V gene TRBV7-6 combines with J gene TRBJ2-1; 12 bases match TRBD2. CDR1 is SGHVS, CDR2 FNYEAQ, per germline. Trimming took 4 bases from V and 8 from J; bases not matched to a gene: 6. CDR3 size: 15 residues. The CDR3 loop reads CASSSTSGSGYEQFF. CDR3 coding DNA: TGTGCCAGCAGCTCGACTAGCGGGAGTGGCTATGAGCAGTTCTTC. The full variable domain, with the rest looked up from reference TRBV7-6 and TRBJ2-1, is GAGVSQSPRYKVTKRGQDVALRCDPISGHVSLYWYRQALGQGPEFLTYFNYEAQQDKSGLPNDRFSAERPEGSISTLTIQRTEQRDSAMYRCASSSTSGSGYEQFFGPGTRLTVL.

The genes are TRBV7-2 and TRBJ2-7; maybe TRBD1 (6 bases). With 3 bases removed from V and 11 bases from J, the gap between germline ends came to 20 bases. CDR1 and CDR2 (germline): SGHTA, FQGNSA. This CDR3 region has 14 residues. CDR3 amino acids: CASSLTRDTRTEYF. The CDR3 DNA reads as TGTGCCAGCAGCTTGACCCGGGACACCAGAACGGAGTACTTC.

This clone appeared a single time. The chain combines TRBV6-1 with TRBJ2-7, with 9 bases fitting TRBD2. CDR3 length equals 15 residues. V dropped 3 bases and J dropped 2; count of bases not matched to a gene: 5. Germline CDR1 reads MNHNS; CDR2 reads SASEGT. As DNA, the CDR3 is TGTGCCAGCAGTGACCGTAGCGGGAGTCCCTACGAGCAGTACTTC. Its translation: CASSDRSGSPYEQYF.

Written as DNA, the CDR3 is TGTGCCTGGGCAAACAGGGGGGACGAGCAGTACTTC. Its protein is CAWANRGDEQYF. This chain connects TRBV30 to TRBJ2-7, with TRBD1 matching over 8 bases. The V and J ends lost 5 bases and 5 bases, in that order; junction bases with no gene match: 5. The germline gives CDR1 GTSNPN, CDR2 SVGIG (reference sequence). The CDR3 covers 12 residues.

The V call is TRBV7-9, the J call TRBJ1-1; D is unresolved. Germline V gene data show CDR1 as SEHNR and CDR2 as FQNEAQ (reference sequence). V gave up 5 bases and J gave up 0 bases, with 10 bases separating them. CDR3 length: 14 amino acids. CDR3 DNA: TGTGCCAGCAGCCCCCAGTTGCTGAACACTGAAGCTTTCTTT. This codes for CASSPQLLNTEAFF.

This chain joins TRBV9 and TRBJ2-1, with D hard to call. Germline CDR1 and CDR2: SGDLS and YYNGEE. V was clipped by 2 bases and J by 7 bases, with 16 bases between them. This CDR3 comprises 15 residues. CDR3 loop: CASSVNDGWKNEQFF. In nucleotides, the CDR3 is TGTGCCAGCAGCGTCAATGATGGTTGGAAGAATGAGCAGTTCTTC. Drawing the rest from reference TRBV9 and TRBJ2-1, the complete variable domain is DSGVTQTPKHLITATGQRVTLRCSPRSGDLSVYWYQQSLDQGLQFLIQYYNGEERAKGNILERFSAQQFPDLHSELNLSSLELGDSALYFCASSVNDGWKNEQFFGPGTRLTVL.